The sample holds many counts of the clone carrying this T cell receptor beta chain. Its matching antigen is unknown. The source of the sample is a study of CD8 T cells in ankylosing spondylitis. Per the germline V gene, CDR1 is SGHRS and CDR2 is YFSETQ. With 4 bases removed from V and 0 bases from J, the gap between germline ends came to 7 bases. The CDR3 has 13 amino acids. TCRdb itself ran the 5' RACE reads through MiXCR, one entry per CDR3 protein. This sample has roughly 90,000 distinct CDR3 sequences, with roughly 10% found just once. Points from the study as a whole: A motif of 7 to 9 highly homologous TCR beta variants was seen as apparently characteristic of ankylosing spondylitis blood. Matched ankylosing spondylitis synovial fluid reportedly contained a significantly enriched population of disease-linked clones.

The chain combines TRBV5-1 with TRBJ1-2; D not certain. Sequenced sample: blood, either unsorted or a sorted T cell fraction (not recorded which). The TCR sequence derives from a male donor with ankylosing spondylitis. The CDR3 sequence: CASSETSNYGYTF. The CDR3 nucleotides read TGCGCCAGCAGCGAGACATCTAACTATGGCTACACCTTC.